Listed below are T cell receptor beta chains from one sample, sequenced in a study of control samples from healthy donors and cancer patients. Produced via immunoSEQ multiplex PCR; TCRdb's table is partial and in-frame only. The table includes around 100,000 clones, around nine tenths detected once. What was sequenced was blood. Every receptor here comes from a human donor in good health. The donor label of this sample is uncertain. Each CDR3 is given with its conserved first and last residue. The order of the fields is D gene, J gene, CDR3 length, clone size, V gene, CDR3 protein, CDR3 DNA. A D gene is named only where the DNA matches it firmly. A row's size may be missing; if present it is once, few, many or a size class.

- TRBJ1-2 14 - TRBV15 CATSRDQKGSGYTF TGTGCCACCAGCAGAGATCAAAAAGGGAGCGGCTACACCTTC
TRBD1 TRBJ1-2 13 once TRBV30 CAWSDDRAHGYTF TGTGCCTGGAGTGATGACAGGGCACATGGCTACACCTTC
- TRBJ2-2 13 - TRBV12-3/TRBV12-4 CASRNSGTGELFF TGTGCCAGCAGAAACAGCGGAACCGGGGAGCTGTTTTTT
TRBD1 TRBJ2-1 12 - TRBV7-3 CASSPDRGLQFF TGTGCCAGCAGCCCCGACAGGGGGCTTCAGTTCTTC
TRBD1 TRBJ1-4 18 - TRBV18 CASSPDRGRSTTNEKLFF TGTGCCAGCTCACCCGACAGGGGCCGATCGACAACTAATGAAAAACTGTTTTTT
- TRBJ1-2 16 - TRBV3-1/TRBV3-2 CASSQGLGNGVYGYTF TGTGCCAGCAGCCAAGGTCTTGGGAATGGGGTTTATGGCTACACCTTC
TRBD1 TRBJ2-7 11 - TRBV29-1 CSVYRGYEQYF TGCAGCGTTTACAGGGGCTACGAGCAGTACTTC
- TRBJ2-1 14 - TRBV21-1 CASSQRDLGNEQFF TGTGCCAGCAGCCAACGGGATCTCGGGAATGAGCAGTTCTTC
- TRBJ1-6 14 - TRBV25-1 CASSGQPDNSPLHF TGTGCCAGCAGTGGCCAGCCTGATAATTCACCCCTCCACTTT
TRBD1 TRBJ1-1 15 once TRBV5-4 CASSSPGGEGTEAFF TGTGCCAGCAGCAGCCCAGGGGGCGAGGGCACTGAAGCTTTCTTT
- TRBJ1-1 13 - TRBV2 CASSQGINTEAFF TGTGCCAGCTCCCAGGGAATTAACACTGAAGCTTTCTTT
- TRBJ2-1 13 - TRBV30 CAWSVVSYNEQFF TGTGCCTGGAGTGTAGTGTCCTACAATGAGCAGTTCTTC
- TRBJ2-5 15 - TRBV5-1 CASSLKQGGGETQYF TGCGCCAGCAGCTTGAAACAGGGTGGCGGAGAGACCCAGTACTTC
- TRBJ2-1 10 - TRBV12-3/TRBV12-4 CASSLGVQFF TGTGCCAGCAGTTTAGGGGTCCAGTTCTTC
- TRBJ1-5 15 few TRBV4-1 CASSQATGSGQPQHF TGCGCCAGCAGCCAAGCTACAGGGTCCGGGCAGCCCCAGCATTTT
- TRBJ2-3 11 - TRBV20-1 CSASVPDTQYF TGCAGTGCTAGCGTGCCAGATACGCAGTATTTT
- TRBJ1-5 13 - TRBV6-5 CASTRPGNQPQHF TGTGCCAGCACCCGACCCGGGAATCAGCCCCAGCATTTT
- TRBJ1-1 11 - TRBV20-1 CSTQWGTEAFF TGCAGTACCCAGTGGGGCACTGAAGCTTTCTTT
- TRBJ2-7 17 - TRBV11-2 CASSLDPRTTYEDEQYF TGTGCCAGCAGCTTAGACCCGAGGACCACTTACGAGGACGAGCAGTACTTC